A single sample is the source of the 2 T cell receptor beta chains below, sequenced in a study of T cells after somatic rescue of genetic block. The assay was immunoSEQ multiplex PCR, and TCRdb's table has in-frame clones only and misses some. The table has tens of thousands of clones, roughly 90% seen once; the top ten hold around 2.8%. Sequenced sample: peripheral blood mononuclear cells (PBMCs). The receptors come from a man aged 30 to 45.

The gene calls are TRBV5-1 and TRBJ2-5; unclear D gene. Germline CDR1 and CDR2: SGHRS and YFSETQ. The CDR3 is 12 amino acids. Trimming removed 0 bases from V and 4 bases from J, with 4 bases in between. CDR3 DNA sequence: TGCGCCAGCAGCTTGGTGTCAGAGACCCAGTACTTC. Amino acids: CASSLVSETQYF. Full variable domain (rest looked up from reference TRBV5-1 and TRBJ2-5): KAGVTQTPRYLIKTRGQQVTLSCSPISGHRSVSWYQQTPGQGLQFLFEYFSETQRNKGNFPGRFSGRQFSNSRSEMNVSTLELGDSALYLCASSLVSETQYFGPGTRLLVL.

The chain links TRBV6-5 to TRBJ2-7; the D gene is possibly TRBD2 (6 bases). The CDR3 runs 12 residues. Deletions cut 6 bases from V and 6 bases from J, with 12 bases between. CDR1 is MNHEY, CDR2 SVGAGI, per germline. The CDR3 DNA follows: TGTGCCAGCAGGCCCCCAGCGGGCGAGCAGTACTTC. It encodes CASRPPAGEQYF.